This TCR beta chain was captured in a study of T cell changes during pregnancy in multiple sclerosis. TCRdb's table, derived via immunoSEQ multiplex PCR, lists solely in-frame clones and lacks some. The data contain fewer than 85,000 clones, approximately 92% of them singletons. V was clipped by 5 bases and J by 1 base, with 16 bases between them. This CDR3 has 16 residues. In germline, CDR1 is SGHNT, CDR2 YENEEA. The sequencing here drew on peripheral blood, taken before pregnancy. V gene TRBV11-3 combines with J gene TRBJ2-3, with a tentative D call TRBD1 (5 bases). The sequence came from a female donor with multiple sclerosis, enrolled in a pregnancy study. In nucleotides, the CDR3 is TGTGCCAGCAGCACAAACCAGGGCGGAGGCACAGATACGCAGTATTTT. Its translation is CASSTNQGGGTDTQYF.